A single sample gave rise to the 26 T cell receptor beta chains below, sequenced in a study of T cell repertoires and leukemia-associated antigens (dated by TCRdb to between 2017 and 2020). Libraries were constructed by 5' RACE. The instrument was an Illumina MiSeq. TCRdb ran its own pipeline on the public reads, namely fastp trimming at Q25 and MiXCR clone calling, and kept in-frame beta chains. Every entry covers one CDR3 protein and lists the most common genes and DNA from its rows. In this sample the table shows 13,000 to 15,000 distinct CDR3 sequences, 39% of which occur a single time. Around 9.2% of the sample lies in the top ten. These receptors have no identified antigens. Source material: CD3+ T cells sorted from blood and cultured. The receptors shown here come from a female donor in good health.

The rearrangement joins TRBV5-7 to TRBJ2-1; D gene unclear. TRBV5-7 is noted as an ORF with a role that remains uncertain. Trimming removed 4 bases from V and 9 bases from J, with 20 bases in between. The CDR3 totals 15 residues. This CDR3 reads CASSGIKAEYGEQFF. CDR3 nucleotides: TGTGCCAGCAGCGGAATCAAGGCAGAGTATGGTGAGCAGTTCTTC.

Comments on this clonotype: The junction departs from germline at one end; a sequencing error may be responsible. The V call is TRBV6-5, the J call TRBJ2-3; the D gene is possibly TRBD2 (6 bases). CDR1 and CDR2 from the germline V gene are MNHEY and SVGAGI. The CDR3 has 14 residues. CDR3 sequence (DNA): TGTGCCAGCAGCAGGACTATCGGCACAGATACGCAGTATTTC. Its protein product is CASSRTIGTDTQYF.

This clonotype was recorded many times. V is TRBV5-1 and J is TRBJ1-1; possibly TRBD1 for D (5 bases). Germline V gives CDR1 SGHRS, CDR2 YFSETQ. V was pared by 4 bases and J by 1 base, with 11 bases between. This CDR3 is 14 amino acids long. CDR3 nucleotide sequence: TGCGCCAGCAGCCCCGGGACGGGGAACACTGAAGCTTTCTTT. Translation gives CASSPGTGNTEAFF.

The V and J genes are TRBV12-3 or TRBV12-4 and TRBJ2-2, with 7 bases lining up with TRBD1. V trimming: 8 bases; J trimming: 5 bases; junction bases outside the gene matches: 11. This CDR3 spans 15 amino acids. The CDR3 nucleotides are TGTGCCAGCGACATAGGACAGGCGGTGACCGGGGAGCTGTTTTTT. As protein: CASDIGQAVTGELFF.

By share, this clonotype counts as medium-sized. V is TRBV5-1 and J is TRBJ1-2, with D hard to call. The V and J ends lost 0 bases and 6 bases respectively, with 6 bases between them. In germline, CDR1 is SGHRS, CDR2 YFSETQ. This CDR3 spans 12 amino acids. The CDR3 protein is CASSLDADGYTF. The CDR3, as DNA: TGCGCCAGCAGCTTGGACGCGGATGGCTACACCTTC.

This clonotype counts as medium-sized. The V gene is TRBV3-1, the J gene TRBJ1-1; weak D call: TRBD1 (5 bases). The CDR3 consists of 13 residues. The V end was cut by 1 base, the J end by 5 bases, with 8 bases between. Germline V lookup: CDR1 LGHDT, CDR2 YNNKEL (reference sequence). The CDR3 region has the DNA TGTGCCAGCAGCCAAGCATGGGGGACTGAAGCTTTCTTT. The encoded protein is CASSQAWGTEAFF.

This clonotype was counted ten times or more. The CDR3 bases are TGTGCCAGCAGCCACGGGACTAGCGGGAGCGATGAGCAGTTCTTC. Protein product: CASSHGTSGSDEQFF. The V gene is TRBV5-4, the J gene TRBJ2-1, with 14 bases matching TRBD2. This CDR3 has 15 amino acids. Trimming at V came to 4 bases and at J to 8 bases, leaving 5 bases not matched to a gene. Per germline, CDR1 SGHNT and CDR2 YYREEE (reference sequence).

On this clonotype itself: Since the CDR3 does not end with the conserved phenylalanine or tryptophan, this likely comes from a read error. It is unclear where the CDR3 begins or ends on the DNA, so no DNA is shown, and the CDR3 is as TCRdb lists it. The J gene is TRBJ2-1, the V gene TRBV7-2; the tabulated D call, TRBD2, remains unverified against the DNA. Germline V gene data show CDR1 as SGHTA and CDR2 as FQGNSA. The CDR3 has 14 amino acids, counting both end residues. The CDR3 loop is CASSPSGSGQGVAY.

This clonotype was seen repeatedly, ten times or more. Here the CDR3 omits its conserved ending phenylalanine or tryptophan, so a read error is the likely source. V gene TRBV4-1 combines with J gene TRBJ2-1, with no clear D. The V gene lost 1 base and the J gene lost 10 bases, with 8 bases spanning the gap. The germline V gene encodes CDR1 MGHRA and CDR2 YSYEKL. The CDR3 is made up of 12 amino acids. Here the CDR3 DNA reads TGCGCCAGCAGCCAAGCCGCCAGAGAGCAGTTCTCC. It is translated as CASSQAAREQFS.

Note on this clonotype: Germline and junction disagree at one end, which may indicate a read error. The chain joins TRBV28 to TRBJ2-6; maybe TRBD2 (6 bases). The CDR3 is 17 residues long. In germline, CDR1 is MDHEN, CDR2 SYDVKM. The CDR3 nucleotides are TGTGCTAGCACCATGGGACGGGGGTACTCTGGGGCCAACGTCCTGACTTTC. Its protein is CASTMGRGYSGANVLTF.

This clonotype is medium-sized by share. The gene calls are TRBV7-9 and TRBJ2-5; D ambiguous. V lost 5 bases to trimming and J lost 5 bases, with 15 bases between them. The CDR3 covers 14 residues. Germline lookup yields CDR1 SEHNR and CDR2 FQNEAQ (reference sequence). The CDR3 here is CASSPPGAGETQYF. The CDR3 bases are TGTGCCAGCAGCCCGCCCGGAGCTGGGGAGACCCAGTACTTC.

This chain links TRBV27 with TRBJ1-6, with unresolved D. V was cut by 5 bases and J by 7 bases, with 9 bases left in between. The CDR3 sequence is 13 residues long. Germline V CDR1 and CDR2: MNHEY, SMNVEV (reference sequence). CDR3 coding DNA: TGTGCCAGCAGTACTTATAGGAATTCACCCCTCCACTTT. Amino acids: CASSTYRNSPLHF.

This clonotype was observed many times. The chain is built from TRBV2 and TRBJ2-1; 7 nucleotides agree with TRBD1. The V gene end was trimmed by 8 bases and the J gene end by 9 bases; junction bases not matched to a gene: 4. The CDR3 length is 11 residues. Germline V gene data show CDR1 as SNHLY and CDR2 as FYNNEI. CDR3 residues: CASDRAGEQFF. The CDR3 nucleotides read TGTGCCAGCGACAGGGCCGGTGAGCAGTTCTTC.

The CDR3 sequence is CASNDGQNREKLFF. CDR3 nucleotides: TGTGCCAGCAACGACGGACAGAATCGAGAAAAACTGTTTTTT. This chain connects TRBV7-9 to TRBJ1-4; weak D call: TRBD1 (6 bases). V lost 7 bases to trimming and J lost 8 bases, with 17 bases between them. CDR1 and CDR2 (germline): SEHNR, FQNEAQ (reference sequence). The CDR3 spans 14 residues.

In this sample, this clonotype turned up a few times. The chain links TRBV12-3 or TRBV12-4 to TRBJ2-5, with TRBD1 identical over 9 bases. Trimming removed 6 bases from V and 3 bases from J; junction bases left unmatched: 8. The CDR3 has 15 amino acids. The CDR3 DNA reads TGTGCCAGCAGCACCGGGACAGGGAGGGAAGAGACCCAGTACTTC. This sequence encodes CASSTGTGREETQYF.

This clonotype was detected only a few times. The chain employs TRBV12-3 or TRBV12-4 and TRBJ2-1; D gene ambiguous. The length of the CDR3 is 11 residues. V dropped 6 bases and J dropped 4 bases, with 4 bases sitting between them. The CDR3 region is CASRGYNEQFF. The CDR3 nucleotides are TGTGCCAGCAGGGGATACAATGAGCAGTTCTTC.

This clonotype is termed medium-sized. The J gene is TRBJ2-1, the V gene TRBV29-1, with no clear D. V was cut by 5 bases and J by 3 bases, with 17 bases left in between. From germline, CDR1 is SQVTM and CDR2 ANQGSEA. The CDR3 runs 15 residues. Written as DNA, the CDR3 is TGCAGCGTTCCCCGTCGTGGTGGACGCTACAATGAGCAGTTCTTC. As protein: CSVPRRGGRYNEQFF.

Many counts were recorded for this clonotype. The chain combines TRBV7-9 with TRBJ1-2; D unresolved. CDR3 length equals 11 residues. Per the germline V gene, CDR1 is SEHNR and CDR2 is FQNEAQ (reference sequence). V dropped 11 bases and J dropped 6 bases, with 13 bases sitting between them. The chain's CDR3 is CAGRDIDGYTF. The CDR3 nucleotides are TGTGCCGGGAGAGATATAGATGGCTACACCTTC.

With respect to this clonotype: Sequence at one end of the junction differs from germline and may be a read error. The CDR3 DNA reads as TGTGCCAGCAACCAACCCTCTAAAGGACAGGTTCTCTCCGGGGCCAACGTCCCGACTTTC. Translating it yields CASNQPSKGQVLSGANVPTF. The chain employs TRBV7-2 and TRBJ2-6; TRBD1 agrees at 7 bases. Germline CDR1 is SGHTA and CDR2 is FQGNSA. The CDR3 spans 20 residues. Combining the CDR3 with reference TRBV7-2 and TRBJ2-6 gives the whole variable domain GAGVSQSPSNKVTEKGKDVELRCDPISGHTALYWYRQSLGQGLEFLIYFQGNSAPDKSGLPSDRFSAERTGGSVSTLTIQRTQQEDSAVYLCASNQPSKGQVLSGANVPTFGAGSRLTVL.

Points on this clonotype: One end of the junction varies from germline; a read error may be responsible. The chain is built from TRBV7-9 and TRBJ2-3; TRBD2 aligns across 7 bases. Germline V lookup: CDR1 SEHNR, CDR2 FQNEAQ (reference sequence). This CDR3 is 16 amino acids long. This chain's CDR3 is CASGSRGSGITDTQDF. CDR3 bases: TGTGCCAGCGGCTCCCGCGGAAGCGGGATAACAGATACGCAGGATTTT.

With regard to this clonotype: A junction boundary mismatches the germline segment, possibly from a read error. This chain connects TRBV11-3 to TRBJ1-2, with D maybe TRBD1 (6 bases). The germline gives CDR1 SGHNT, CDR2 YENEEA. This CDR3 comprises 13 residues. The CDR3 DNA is TGTGCCAGTAGCTTAGCGGGGGGCTGGGGCTACACCTTC. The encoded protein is CASSLAGGWGYTF. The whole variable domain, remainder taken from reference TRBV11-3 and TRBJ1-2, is EAGVVQSPRYKIIEKKQPVAFWCNPISGHNTLYWYLQNLGQGPELLIRYENEEAVDDSQLPKDRFSAERLKGVDSTLKIQPAELGDSAVYLCASSLAGGWGYTFGSGTRLTVV.

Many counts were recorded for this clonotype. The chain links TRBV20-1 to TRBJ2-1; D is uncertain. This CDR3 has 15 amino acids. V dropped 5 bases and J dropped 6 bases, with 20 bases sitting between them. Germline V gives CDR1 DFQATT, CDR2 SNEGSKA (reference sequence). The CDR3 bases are TGCAGTGCTCCCCGCGAAGTGACCTCCCGCAATGAGCAGTTCTTC. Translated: CSAPREVTSRNEQFF.

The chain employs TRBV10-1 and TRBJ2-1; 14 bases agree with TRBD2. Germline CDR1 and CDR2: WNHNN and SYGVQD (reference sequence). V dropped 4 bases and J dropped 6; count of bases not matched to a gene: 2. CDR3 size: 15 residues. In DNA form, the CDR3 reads TGCGCCAGCAGTGGTGGGACTAGCGGGAGCAATGAGCAGTTCTTC. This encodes CASSGGTSGSNEQFF.

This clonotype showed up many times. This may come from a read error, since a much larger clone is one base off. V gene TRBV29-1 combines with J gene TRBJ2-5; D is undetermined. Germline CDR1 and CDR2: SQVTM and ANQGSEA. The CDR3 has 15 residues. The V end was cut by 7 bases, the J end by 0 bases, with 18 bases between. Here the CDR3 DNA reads TGCAGCGCATGGGGTGGAGACCGAAACCAAGAGACCCAGTACTTC. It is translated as CSAWGGDRNQETQYF. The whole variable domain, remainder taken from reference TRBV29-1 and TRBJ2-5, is SAVISQKPSRDICQRGTSLTIQCQVDSQVTMMFWYRQQPGQSLTLIATANQGSEATYESGFVIDKFPISRPNLTFSTLTVSNMSPEDSSIYLCSAWGGDRNQETQYFGPGTRLLVL.

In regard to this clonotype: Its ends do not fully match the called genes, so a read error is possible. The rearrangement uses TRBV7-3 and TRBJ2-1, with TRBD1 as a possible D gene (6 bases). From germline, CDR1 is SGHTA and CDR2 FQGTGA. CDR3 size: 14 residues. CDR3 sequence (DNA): TGTGCCAGCAGCTTAAGCCAGGACAGCAATGAGCAGTTATTC. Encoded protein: CASSLSQDSNEQLF.

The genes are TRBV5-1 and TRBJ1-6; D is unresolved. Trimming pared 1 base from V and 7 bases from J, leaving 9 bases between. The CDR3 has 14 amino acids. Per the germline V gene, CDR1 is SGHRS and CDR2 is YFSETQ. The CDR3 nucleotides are TGCGCCAGCAGCTTGCGTCCGACGAATTCACCCCTCCACTTT. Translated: CASSLRPTNSPLHF.